This paragraph reports one TCR beta chain. From germline, CDR1 is SGDLS and CDR2 YYNGEE. The CDR3 is 13 residues long. The germline V and J ends were trimmed by 2 bases and 1 base, with 6 bases remaining between them. Sequencing was performed with immunoSEQ multiplex PCR; in TCRdb, only in-frame clones are kept and a portion is missing. Of about 82,000 clones in the sample, about 87% were seen once. The record originates from a study of identifying expanded T cells in peripheral blood. This clonotype originated in a person between 18 and 75 years old in good health. Sequenced sample: blood. This chain connects TRBV9 to TRBJ1-1; the D is unclear. The CDR3 bases are TGTGCCAGCAGCGTGTTCACGAACACTGAAGCTTTCTTT. This codes for CASSVFTNTEAFF.